This passage covers 8 T cell receptor beta chains from one sample sequenced in a study of molecular identifiers for immune sequencing clone quantification. TCRdb redid the calling of the PCR reads with MiXCR, one entry per CDR3 protein. In the table there are about 510,000 distinct CDR3 sequences, 25% of which are singletons. Sequenced: naive CD8+ T cells from blood, with Jurkat cell RNA spiked in. Subset described: FACS-sorted CD8+CD4-CCR7+CD45RA+ naive T cells. The source is a human donor in good health. Some libraries in this study had Jurkat cell RNA spiked in.

This clonotype has just a few counts. This rearrangement joins TRBV27 to TRBJ2-5, with TRBD1 identical over 7 bases. V trimming: 9 bases; J trimming: 5 bases; junction bases outside the gene matches: 3. The germline V gene has CDR1 MNHEY and CDR2 SMNVEV (reference sequence). This CDR3 spans 11 amino acids. Here the CDR3 reads CARTGLETQYF. As DNA, the CDR3 is TGTGCCAGGACAGGGTTGGAGACCCAGTACTTC.

The chain uses TRBV6-2 or TRBV6-3 and TRBJ1-1; D call uncertain. The germline CDR1 and CDR2 sequences are MNHEY and SVGEGT. The V and J ends lost 11 bases and 11 bases respectively, with 24 bases between them. CDR3 size: 13 residues. CDR3 amino acids: CAHSYNYGFDAFF. The CDR3 bases are TGTGCCCACAGTTACAACTACGGCTTTGACGCTTTCTTT.

In its sample, this clonotype was seen many times. This rearrangement joins TRBV5-5 to TRBJ2-5, with a weak D call TRBD1 (6 bases). Germline assignment: CDR1 SGHKS and CDR2 YYEKEE (reference sequence). The CDR3 consists of 16 residues. V lost 4 bases and J 3 bases, leaving 19 bases between the germline ends. The CDR3 DNA reads TGTGCCAGCAGCCCGCCCCGGGACACACTGAAAGAGACCCAGTACTTC. Residues: CASSPPRDTLKETQYF.

This clonotype was counted between two and nine times. The rearrangement joins TRBV21-1 to TRBJ2-7; TRBD2, as called in the table, went unchecked against the DNA. TRBV21-1 is a pseudogene. This CDR3 is 17 amino acids long. CDR3 protein: CASSKDGNGTHNYEQYF. CDR3 nucleotide sequence: TGTGCCAGCAGCAAAGACGGTAACGGGACTCATAACTACGAGCAGTACTTC.

This clonotype was observed at least ten times. The gene calls are TRBV7-6 and TRBJ1-1; no clear D. Trimming cost V 1 base and J 7 bases, with 7 bases left between them. CDR1 and CDR2 (germline): SGHVS, FNYEAQ. The CDR3 is 12 amino acids. CDR3 in DNA: TGTGCCAGCAGCTTAGTGACGGGTGAAGCTTTCTTT. It translates to CASSLVTGEAFF. The full variable domain, in which reference TRBV7-6 and TRBJ1-1 provide the parts outside the CDR3, is GAGVSQSPRYKVTKRGQDVALRCDPISGHVSLYWYRQALGQGPEFLTYFNYEAQQDKSGLPNDRFSAERPEGSISTLTIQRTEQRDSAMYRCASSLVTGEAFFGQGTRLTVV.

V is TRBV10-3 and J is TRBJ2-3; the match to TRBD2 covers 14 bases. The germline V gene has CDR1 ENHRY and CDR2 SYGVKD. This CDR3 spans 14 amino acids. V lost 4 bases, J lost 12 bases, and 6 bases stayed unmatched. CDR3 protein: CAISAPGTSGSQYF. The CDR3 region has the DNA TGTGCCATCAGTGCCCCTGGGACTAGCGGGAGTCAGTATTTT.

This clonotype appeared a few times. The chain is built from TRBV12-3 or TRBV12-4 and TRBJ2-5; 12 bases map to TRBD2. Trimming cost V 4 bases and J 7 bases; bases outside gene matches: 1. This CDR3 is 13 amino acids long. The CDR3 spells CASSSGLAGTQYF. The CDR3 DNA follows: TGTGCCAGCAGTTCGGGACTAGCGGGGACCCAGTACTTC.

Here the CDR3 DNA reads TGCGCCCCCCCTGGGACTAGCGGGGTGGATACGCAGTATTTT. It specifies CAPPGTSGVDTQYF. This chain joins TRBV23-1 and TRBJ2-3, with 13 bases that match TRBD2. TRBV23-1 is reported as an ORF; its role is uncertain. Trimming took 11 bases from V and 6 from J; bases not matched to a gene: 8. This CDR3 is 14 amino acids long.